The clone carrying this TCR beta chain has just a few counts. Expressed TCRB transcripts got sequenced, as all isolated RNA was reverse transcribed. Here immunoSEQ multiplex PCR was the method, and the copy in TCRdb shows in-frame clones only, minus some. The sample consists of about 320,000 clones, around 13% of them appearing once. This sample stems from a study of beta chain features in type 1 diabetes. A CD45RO/CCR7/CD25/CD127/CD95/CD27 panel sorted naive, central memory, regulatory and stem cell-like memory CD4+ cells. CDR3 length equals 13 residues. Deletions cut 5 bases from V and 6 bases from J, with 10 bases between. The V gene's germline CDR1 is SGHTA and CDR2 FQGNSA.

The genes are TRBV7-2 and TRBJ2-2; no reliable D call. Sample: central memory CD4+ T cells from blood. The receptor comes from a man under 40 in good health. CDR3 bases: TGTGCCAGCAGCCAGGAATTCGCCGGGGAGCTGTTTTTT. As protein: CASSQEFAGELFF.